The clone carrying this T cell receptor beta chain was found once. This sample is part of a study of blood T cell repertoires in COVID-19. Turning to the study itself: The study drew acute and convalescent COVID-19 samples from the United States, Italy and Spain. Sample material is recorded as cDNA or gDNA derived from T cells, B-cell-depleted T cells, or PBMCs.

The method was immunoSEQ multiplex PCR; TCRdb's version includes in-frame clones alone and lacks a portion of them. The repertoire holds approximately 100,000 clones, with approximately 90% as singletons. CDR3 size: 15 residues. CDR1 and CDR2 (germline): SGHRS, YFSETQ. V was pared by 0 bases and J by 1 base, with 7 bases between. The sequence derives from a man aged 50-59 years with acute or convalescent COVID-19. This chain joins TRBV5-1 and TRBJ2-2, with D uncertain. Source material: peripheral blood. Written as DNA, the CDR3 is TGCGCCAGCAGCTTGGAGAGAGGGAACACCGGGGAGCTGTTTTTT. Its translation is CASSLERGNTGELFF.